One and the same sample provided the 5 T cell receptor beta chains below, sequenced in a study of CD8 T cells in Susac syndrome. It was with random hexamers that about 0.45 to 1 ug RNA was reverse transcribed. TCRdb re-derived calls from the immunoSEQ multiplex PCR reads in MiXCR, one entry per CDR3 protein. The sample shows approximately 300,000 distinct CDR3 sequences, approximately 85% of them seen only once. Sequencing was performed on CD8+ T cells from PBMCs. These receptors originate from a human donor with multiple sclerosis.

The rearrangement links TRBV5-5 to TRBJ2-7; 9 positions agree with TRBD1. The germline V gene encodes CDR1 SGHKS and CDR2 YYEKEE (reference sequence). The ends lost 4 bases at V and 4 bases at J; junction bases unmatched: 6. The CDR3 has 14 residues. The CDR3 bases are TGTGCCAGCAGCCCCGGGACAGGGATTTACGAGCAGTACTTC. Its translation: CASSPGTGIYEQYF.

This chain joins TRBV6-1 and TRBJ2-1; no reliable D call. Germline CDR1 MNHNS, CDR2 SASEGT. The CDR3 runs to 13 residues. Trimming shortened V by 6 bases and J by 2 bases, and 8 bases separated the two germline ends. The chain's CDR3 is CASRIGTYNEQFF. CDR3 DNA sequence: TGTGCCAGCAGGATAGGGACCTACAATGAGCAGTTCTTC.

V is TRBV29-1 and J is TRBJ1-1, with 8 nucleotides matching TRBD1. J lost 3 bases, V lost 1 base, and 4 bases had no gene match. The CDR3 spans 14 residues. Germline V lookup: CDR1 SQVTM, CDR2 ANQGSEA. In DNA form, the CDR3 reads TGCAGCGTTGAAGTGGGACAGGTGTACACTGAAGCTTTCTTT. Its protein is CSVEVGQVYTEAFF.

CDR3 loop: CASSYSLERSEAFF. The CDR3 nucleotides are TGTGCCAGCAGTTACTCCCTTGAAAGGAGCGAAGCTTTCTTT. This chain links TRBV6-5 with TRBJ1-1; no clear D. CDR1 is MNHEY, CDR2 SVGAGI, per germline. The CDR3 extends over 14 amino acids. V was pared by 0 bases and J by 8 bases, with 13 bases between.

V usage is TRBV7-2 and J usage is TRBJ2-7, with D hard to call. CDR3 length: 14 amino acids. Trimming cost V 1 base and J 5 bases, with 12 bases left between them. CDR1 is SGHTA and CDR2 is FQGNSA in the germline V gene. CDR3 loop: CASSLGASEDEQYF. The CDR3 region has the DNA TGTGCCAGCAGCTTAGGGGCCAGCGAGGACGAGCAGTACTTC.